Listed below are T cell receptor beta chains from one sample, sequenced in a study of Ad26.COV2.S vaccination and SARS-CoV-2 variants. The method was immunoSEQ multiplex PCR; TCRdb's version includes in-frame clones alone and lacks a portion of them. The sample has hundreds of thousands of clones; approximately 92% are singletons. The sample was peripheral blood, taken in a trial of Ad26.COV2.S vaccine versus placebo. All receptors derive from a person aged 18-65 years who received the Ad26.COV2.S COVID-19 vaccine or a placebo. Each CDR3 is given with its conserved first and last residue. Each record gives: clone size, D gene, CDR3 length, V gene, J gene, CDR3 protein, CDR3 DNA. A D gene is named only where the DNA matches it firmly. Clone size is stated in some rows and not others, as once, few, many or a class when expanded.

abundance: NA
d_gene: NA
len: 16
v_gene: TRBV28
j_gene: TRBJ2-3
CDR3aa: CASSLIAGAGTDTQYF
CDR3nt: TGTGCCAGCAGTTTAATCGCTGGGGCGGGCACAGATACGCAGTATTTT

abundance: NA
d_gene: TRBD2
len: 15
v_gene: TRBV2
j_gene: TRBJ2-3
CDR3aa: CASSDRSGGTDTQYF
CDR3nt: TGTGCCAGCAGTGATCGGAGCGGGGGTACAGATACGCAGTATTTT

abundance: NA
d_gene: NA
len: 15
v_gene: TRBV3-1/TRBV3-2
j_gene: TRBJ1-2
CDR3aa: CASSQDITVNYGYTF
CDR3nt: TGTGCCAGCAGCCAAGATATAACAGTTAACTATGGCTACACCTTC

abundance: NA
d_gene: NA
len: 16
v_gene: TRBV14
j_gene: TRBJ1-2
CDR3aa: CARITRAGVGDYDYTF
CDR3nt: TGTGCCAGGATAACCCGGGCGGGTGTGGGGGACTATGACTACACCTTC

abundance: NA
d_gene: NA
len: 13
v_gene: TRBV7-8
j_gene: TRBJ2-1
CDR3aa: CASSRLTENEQFF
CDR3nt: TGTGCCAGCAGCCGCCTGACAGAGAATGAGCAGTTCTTC

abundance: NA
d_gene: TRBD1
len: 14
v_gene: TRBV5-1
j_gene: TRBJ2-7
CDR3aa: CASSLTGATYEQYF
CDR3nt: TGCGCCAGCAGCTTGACAGGGGCAACCTACGAGCAGTACTTC

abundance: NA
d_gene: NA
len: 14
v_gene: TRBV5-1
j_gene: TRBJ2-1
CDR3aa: CASSGEHLYNEQFF
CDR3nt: TGCGCCAGCAGTGGGGAACATCTCTACAATGAGCAGTTCTTC

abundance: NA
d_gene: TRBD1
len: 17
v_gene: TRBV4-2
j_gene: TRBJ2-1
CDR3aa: CASSQERRGQTLYEQFF
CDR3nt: TGTGCCAGCAGCCAAGAAAGAAGGGGACAGACGCTGTATGAGCAGTTCTTC

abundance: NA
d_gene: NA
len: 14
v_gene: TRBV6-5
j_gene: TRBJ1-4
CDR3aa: CASRTGTSYEKLFF
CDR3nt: TGTGCCAGCAGGACCGGGACAAGCTATGAAAAACTGTTTTTT

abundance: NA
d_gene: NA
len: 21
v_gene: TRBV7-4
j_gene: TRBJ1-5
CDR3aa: CARGSRMAGKPPCYSNQPQHF
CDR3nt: TGTGCCAGAGGCTCCCGGATGGCAGGGAAACCACCTTGCTATAGCAATCAGCCCCAGCATTTT

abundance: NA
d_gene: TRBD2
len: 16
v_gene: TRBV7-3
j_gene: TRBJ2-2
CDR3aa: CASSPPGLAVTKELFF
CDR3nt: TGTGCCAGCAGCCCACCGGGACTAGCCGTTACTAAGGAGCTGTTTTTT

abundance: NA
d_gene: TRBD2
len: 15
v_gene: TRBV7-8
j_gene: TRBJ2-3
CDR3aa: CASSEGLSSTDTQYF
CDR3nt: TGTGCCAGCAGTGAGGGACTATCCAGCACAGATACGCAGTATTTT

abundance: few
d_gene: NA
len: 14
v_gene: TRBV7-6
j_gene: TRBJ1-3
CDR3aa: CASSRSGWRNTIYF
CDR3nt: TGTGCCAGCAGCCGCTCAGGGTGGCGAAACACCATATATTTT

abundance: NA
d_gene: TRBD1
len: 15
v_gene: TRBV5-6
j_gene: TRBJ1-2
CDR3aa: CATAGTGAPRWGYTF
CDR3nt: TGTGCCACCGCCGGGACAGGGGCCCCCCGATGGGGCTACACCTTC

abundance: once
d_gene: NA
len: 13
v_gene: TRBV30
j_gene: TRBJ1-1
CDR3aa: CAWSGQPNTEAFF
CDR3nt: TGTGCCTGGAGTGGGCAGCCGAACACTGAAGCTTTCTTT

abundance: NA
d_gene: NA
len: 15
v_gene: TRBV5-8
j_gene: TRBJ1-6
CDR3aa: CASSLASWAGSPLHF
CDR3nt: TGTGCCAGCAGCTTGGCTTCCTGGGCTGGGTCACCCCTCCACTTT

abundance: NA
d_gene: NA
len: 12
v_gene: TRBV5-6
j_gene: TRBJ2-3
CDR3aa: CASSLGTSLQYF
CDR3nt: TGTGCCAGCAGCTTGGGAACTAGCCTCCAGTATTTT

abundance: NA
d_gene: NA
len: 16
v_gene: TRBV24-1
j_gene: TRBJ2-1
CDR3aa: CATRRGDRSSYNEQFF
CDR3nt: TGTGCCACCAGGCGGGGGGACAGGTCTTCCTACAATGAGCAGTTCTTC

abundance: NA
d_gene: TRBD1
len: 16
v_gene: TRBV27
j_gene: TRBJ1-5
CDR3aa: CASSLSTGVGDQPQHF
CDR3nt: TGTGCCAGCAGTTTATCGACAGGGGTTGGTGATCAGCCCCAGCATTTT

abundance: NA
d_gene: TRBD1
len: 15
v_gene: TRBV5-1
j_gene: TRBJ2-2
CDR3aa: CASRKQGANTGELFF
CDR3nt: TGCGCCAGCAGAAAACAGGGGGCTAACACCGGGGAGCTGTTTTTT

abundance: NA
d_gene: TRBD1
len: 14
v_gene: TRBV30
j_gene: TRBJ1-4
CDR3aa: CAWSFWQGGEKLFF
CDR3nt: TGTGCCTGGAGTTTTTGGCAGGGGGGTGAAAAACTGTTTTTT

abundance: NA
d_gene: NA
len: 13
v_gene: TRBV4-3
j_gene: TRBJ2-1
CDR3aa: CASSHGETSKQFF
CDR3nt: TGCGCCAGCAGCCATGGGGAGACTAGTAAGCAGTTCTTC

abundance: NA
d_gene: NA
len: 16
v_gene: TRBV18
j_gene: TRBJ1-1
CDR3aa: CASSPLARAGNTEAFF
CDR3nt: TGTGCCAGCTCACCACTCGCCCGGGCTGGGAACACTGAAGCTTTCTTT

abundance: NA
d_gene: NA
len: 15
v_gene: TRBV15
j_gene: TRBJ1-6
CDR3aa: CATSREDLGNSPLHF
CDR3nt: TGTGCCACCAGCAGAGAGGACCTGGGAAATTCACCCCTCCACTTT

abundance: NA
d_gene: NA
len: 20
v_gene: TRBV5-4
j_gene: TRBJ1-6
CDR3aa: CASSLVSGIRSWSYNSPLHF
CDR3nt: TGTGCCAGCAGCTTGGTTTCAGGGATAAGGTCATGGTCCTATAATTCACCCCTCCACTTT

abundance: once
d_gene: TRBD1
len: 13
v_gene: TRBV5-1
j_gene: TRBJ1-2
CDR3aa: CASSWDPGTETFF
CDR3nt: TGCGCCAGCAGCTGGGACCCCGGGACAGAGACCTTTTTC

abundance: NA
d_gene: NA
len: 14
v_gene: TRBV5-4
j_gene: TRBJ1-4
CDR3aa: CASSQNRDNEKLFF
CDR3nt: TGTGCCAGCAGCCAAAACAGGGATAATGAAAAACTGTTTTTT